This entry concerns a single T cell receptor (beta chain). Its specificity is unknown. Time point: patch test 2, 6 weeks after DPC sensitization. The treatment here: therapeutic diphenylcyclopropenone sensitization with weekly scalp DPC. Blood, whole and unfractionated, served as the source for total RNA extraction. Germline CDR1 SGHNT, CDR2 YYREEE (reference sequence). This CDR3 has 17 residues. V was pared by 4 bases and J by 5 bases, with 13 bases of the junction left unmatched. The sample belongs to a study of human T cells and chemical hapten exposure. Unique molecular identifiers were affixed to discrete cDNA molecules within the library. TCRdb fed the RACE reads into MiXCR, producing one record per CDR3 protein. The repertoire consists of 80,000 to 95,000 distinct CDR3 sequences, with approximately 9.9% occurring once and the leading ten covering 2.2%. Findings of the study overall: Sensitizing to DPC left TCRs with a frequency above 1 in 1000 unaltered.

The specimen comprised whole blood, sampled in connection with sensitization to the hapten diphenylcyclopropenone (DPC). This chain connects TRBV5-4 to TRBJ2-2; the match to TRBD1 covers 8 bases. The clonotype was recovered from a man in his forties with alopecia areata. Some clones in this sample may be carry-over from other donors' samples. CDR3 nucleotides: TGTGCCAGCAGCCACAAAGGACAGGGAAGAGGAACCGGGGAGCTGTTTTTT. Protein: CASSHKGQGRGTGELFF.